The sequence of this T cell receptor (beta chain) was determined in a study of T cells after yellow fever vaccination. Study background: Those fractions that held only low numbers of cells were prepared using the SMART-Seq v4 Ultra Low Input RNA kit. Study-wide points: At around 96% for CD4 and roughly 87% for CD8, most primary-vaccination clones showed up again after the booster.

The CDR3 is 16 amino acids. The V and J ends lost 3 bases and 4 bases, in that order; junction bases with no gene match: 5. CDR1 MNHEY and CDR2 SMNVEV come from the germline V gene (reference sequence). For this clonotype: The antigen remains unidentified.

Production of TCR cDNA was by 5'RACE template switching, which also added a universal primer site and UMIs. TCRdb itself ran the 5' RACE reads through MiXCR, one entry per CDR3 protein. The table has 300,000 to 350,000 distinct CDR3 sequences, roughly 10% seen once. The sequence derives from a man aged 18 to 29 who received the YFV17D yellow fever vaccine. The sample was CD4+ T cells sorted from PBMCs, taken 45 days after the yellow fever booster vaccination. This chain uses TRBV27 with TRBJ2-2; 10 nucleotides align to TRBD1. The CDR3 loop reads CASSFRDRGSTGELFF. Written as DNA, the CDR3 is TGTGCCAGCAGTTTCCGGGACAGGGGCTCCACCGGGGAGCTGTTTTTT.